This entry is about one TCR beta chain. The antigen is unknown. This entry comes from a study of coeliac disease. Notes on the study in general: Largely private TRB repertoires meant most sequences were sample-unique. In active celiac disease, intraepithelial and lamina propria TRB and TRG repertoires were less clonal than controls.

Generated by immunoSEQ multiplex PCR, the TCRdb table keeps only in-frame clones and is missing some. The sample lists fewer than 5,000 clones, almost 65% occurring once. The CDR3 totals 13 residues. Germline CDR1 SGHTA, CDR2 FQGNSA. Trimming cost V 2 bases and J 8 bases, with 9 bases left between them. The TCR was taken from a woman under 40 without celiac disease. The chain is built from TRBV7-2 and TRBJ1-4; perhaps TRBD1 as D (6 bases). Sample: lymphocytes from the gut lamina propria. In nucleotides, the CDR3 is TGTGCCAGCAGCTTAAGCACAGGGGAAAAACTGTTTTTT. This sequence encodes CASSLSTGEKLFF. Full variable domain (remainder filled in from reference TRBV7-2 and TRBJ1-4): GAGVSQSPSNKVTEKGKDVELRCDPISGHTALYWYRQSLGQGLEFLIYFQGNSAPDKSGLPSDRFSAERTGGSVSTLTIQRTQQEDSAVYLCASSLSTGEKLFFGSGTQLSVL.